This T cell receptor beta chain was documented in a study of Ad26.COV2.S vaccination and SARS-CoV-2 variants. Study-level findings and limits: The breadth of spike-specific CD8+ and CD4+ T cell responses after vaccination was reportedly substantial.

Turning to this clone: Its target is not known.

Only in-frame clones appear in the TCRdb table, and some are missing; sequencing was by immunoSEQ multiplex PCR. Of about 480,000 clones listed, 87% were seen once; the top ten hold roughly 13%. Germline CDR1 MDHEN, CDR2 SYDVKM. With 7 bases removed from V and 0 bases from J, the gap between germline ends came to 16 bases. The CDR3 spans 16 residues. The sample's treatment: approximately 18 received Ad26.COV2.S at low or high dose, single or two shots; 5 received placebo; per-sample allocation not given. Vaccine and placebo recipients were sampled on day 63 after the first injection. An Ad26 vector carrying the Wuhan-strain SARS-CoV-2 spike served as the vaccine.

The sequenced sample was peripheral blood, obtained in a trial of Ad26.COV2.S vaccine versus placebo. This chain uses TRBV28 with TRBJ1-5; no definite D call. The receptor comes from a person between 18 and 65 years old who received the Ad26.COV2.S COVID-19 vaccine or a placebo. CDR3 DNA: TGTGCCAGCACCCTGCCCCGCAGGTATAGCAATCAGCCCCAGCATTTT. Translation: CASTLPRRYSNQPQHF.